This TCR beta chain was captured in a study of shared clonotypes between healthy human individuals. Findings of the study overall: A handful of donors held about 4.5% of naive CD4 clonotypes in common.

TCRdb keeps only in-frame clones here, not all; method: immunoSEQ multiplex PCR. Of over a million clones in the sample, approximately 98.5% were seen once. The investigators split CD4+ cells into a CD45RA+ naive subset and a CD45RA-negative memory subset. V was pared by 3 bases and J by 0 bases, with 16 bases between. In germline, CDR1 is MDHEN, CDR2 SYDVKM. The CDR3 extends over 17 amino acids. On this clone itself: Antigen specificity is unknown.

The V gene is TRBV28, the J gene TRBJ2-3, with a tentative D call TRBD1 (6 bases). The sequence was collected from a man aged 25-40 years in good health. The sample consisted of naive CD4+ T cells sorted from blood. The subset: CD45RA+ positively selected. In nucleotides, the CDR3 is TGTGCCAGCAGTTTCCCCCGGACAGCTTCTAGCACAGATACGCAGTATTTT. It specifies CASSFPRTASSTDTQYF.